This note documents a single T cell receptor beta chain sequence. The target of this receptor is not known. Base qualities were left out, and no much larger clone turns up one base away. Looking up the germline V gene yields CDR1 SGHVS and CDR2 FQNEAQ. Compared with germline, V lacks 1 base and J lacks 1 base; bases without a gene match: 3. The CDR3 starts with the cysteine, ends with the phenylalanine, and has 15 residues. The DNA shown is the 45-base CDR3, in frame from base 1. The patients picked for sequencing were ones in whom flow cytometry had shown an expansion of CD8+CD57+ cells. All patients had severe acquired aplastic anemia diagnosed by International Study of Aplastic Anemia and Agranulocytosis and Camitta criteria. Patients had received no therapy at the time of blood sampling. In the study, sorted CD4+ and CD8+ blood T cells from patients with severe aplastic anemia and from healthy subjects underwent deep sequencing of TCR repertoires. Patients were enrolled in the USA under clinicaltrials.gov protocols 00001620, 01623167, 00001397, 00071045, 00081523 and 00961064. Ficoll-Paque density gradient centrifugation was used to isolate peripheral blood mononuclear cells. Before DNA was extracted, CD4+ and CD8+ T cells were sorted using either FACS or magnetic beads.

The sample belongs to a study of CD8+CD57+ T cells in acquired aplastic anemia listed by TCRdb under 2018. Turning to the overall study: Extracted DNA from sorted CD4+ and CD8+ cells averaged around 3.5 ug, ranging from roughly 0.17 to 27.4 ug. CD8+CD57+ expansion was defined as frequency above the mean frequency observed in healthy subjects. On the study overall, not on this receptor specifically: Between patients and healthy controls, no significant difference in CD8+ Simpson's diversity was found (P=0.060). Although 25 to 30 CD8+ CDR3 sequences were shared by patients and controls, these sequences appeared highly expressed in patients and within the immunodominant clones of patients.

TCR beta VDJ combination and CDR3 sequence profiling used genomic DNA as the template. An Illumina HiSeq 2000 was the platform used for TCR repertoire sequencing. Per the original workflow: Repertoire assessment relied on Simpson's diversity index, CDR3 size and DJ length profiles, and TRBV/TRBJ rearrangement plots. The most abundant DNA sequence in the deep sequencing data was taken as the immunodominant clone. CDR3 amino acid sequences were screened for sharing across subjects and were compared with published repertoires and the VDJdb database. Through fastp at Q25 and MiXCR, TCRdb rebuilt clones from the public reads, retaining in-frame beta chains. CDR3 protein sequences are deduplicated, and each keeps its most common genes and DNA. What appears here as the V and J calls and clone size reflects TCRdb's work, not the paper's. This sample gives about 180,000 distinct CDR3 sequences in total; about 45% of them show up just once. The top ten clones comprise 1.1% of the sample.

This TCR derives from a human donor with aplastic anemia. The sequenced material came from sorted CD4+, CD8+, or CD8+CD57+ T cells (not recorded which) from PBMCs. The receptor chain draws on TRBV7-8 and TRBJ2-7; TRBD1 aligns with 8 central bases. The bases are TGTGCCAGCAGCTTAGAACAGGGGGTGTCCTACGAGCAGTACTTC. It translates to CASSLEQGVSYEQYF.